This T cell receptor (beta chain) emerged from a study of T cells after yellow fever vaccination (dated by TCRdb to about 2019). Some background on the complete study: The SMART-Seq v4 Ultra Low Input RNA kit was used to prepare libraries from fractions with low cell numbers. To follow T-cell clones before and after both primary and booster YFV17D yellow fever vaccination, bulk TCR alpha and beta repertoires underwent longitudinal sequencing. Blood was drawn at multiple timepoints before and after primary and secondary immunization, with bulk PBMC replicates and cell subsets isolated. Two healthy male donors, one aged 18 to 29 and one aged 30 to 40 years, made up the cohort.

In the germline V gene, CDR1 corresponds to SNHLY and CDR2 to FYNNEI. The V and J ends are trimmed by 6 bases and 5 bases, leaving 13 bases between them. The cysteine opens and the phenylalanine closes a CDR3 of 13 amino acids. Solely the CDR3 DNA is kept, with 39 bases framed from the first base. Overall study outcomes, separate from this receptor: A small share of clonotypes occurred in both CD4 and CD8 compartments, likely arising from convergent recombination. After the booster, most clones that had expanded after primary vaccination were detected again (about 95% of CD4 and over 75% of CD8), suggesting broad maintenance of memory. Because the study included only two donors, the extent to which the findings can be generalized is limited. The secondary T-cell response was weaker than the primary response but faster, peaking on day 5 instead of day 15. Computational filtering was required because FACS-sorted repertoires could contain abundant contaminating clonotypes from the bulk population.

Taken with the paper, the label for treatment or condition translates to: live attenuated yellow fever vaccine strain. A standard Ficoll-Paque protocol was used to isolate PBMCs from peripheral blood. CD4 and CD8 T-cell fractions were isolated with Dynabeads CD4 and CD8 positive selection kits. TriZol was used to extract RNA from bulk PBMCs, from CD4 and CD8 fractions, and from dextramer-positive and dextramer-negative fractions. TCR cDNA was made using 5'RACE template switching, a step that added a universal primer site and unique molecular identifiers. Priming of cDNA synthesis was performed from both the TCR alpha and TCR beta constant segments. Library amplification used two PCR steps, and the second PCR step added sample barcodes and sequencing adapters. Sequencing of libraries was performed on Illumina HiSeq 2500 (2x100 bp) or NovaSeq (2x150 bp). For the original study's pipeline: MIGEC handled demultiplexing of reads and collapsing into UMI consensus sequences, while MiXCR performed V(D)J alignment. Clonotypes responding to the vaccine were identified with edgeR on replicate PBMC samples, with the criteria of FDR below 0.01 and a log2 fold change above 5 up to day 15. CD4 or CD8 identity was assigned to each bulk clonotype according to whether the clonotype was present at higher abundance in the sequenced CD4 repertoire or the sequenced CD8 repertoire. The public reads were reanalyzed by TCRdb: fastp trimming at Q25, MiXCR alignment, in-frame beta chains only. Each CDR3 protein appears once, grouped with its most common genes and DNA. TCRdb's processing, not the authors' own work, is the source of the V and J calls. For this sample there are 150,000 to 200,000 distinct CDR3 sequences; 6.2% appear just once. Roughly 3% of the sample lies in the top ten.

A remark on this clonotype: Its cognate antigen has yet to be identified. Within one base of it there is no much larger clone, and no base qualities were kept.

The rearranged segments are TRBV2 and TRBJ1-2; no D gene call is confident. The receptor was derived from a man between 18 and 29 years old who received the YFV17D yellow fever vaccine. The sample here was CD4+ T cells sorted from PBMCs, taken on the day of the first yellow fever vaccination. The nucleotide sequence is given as TGTGCCAGCAGCCCCGACGGAACGTATGGCTACACCTTC. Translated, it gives CASSPDGTYGYTF.